This T cell receptor beta chain comes out of a study of blood T cell repertoires in COVID-19. Sequencing was performed with immunoSEQ multiplex PCR; in TCRdb, only in-frame clones are kept and a portion is missing. The top ten clones hold 3% to 4% of a sample with some 110,000 clones, just under 85% of them seen once. CDR1 is KGHSH, CDR2 LQKENI, per germline. Trimming cost V 1 base and J 9 bases, with 10 bases left between them. This CDR3 is built from 14 residues. The source of this sequence is a woman older than 75 with active or convalescent COVID-19. Sequencing input: peripheral blood. The chain links TRBV18 to TRBJ1-6; D not resolved. The CDR3 coding sequence is TGTGCCAGCTCACCACAGCGTGAGGGTTCACCCCTCCACTTT. Residues: CASSPQREGSPLHF.